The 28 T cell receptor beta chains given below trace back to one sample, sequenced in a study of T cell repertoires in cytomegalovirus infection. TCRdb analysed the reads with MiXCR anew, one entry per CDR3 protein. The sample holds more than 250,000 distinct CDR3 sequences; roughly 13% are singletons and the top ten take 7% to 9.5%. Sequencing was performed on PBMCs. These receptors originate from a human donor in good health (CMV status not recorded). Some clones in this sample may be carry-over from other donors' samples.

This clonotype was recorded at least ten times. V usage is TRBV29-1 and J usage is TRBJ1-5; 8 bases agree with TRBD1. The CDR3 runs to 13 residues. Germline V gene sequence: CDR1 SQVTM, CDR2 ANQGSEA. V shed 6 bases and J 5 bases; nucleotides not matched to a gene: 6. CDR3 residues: CSVRTGRDQPQHF. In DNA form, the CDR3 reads TGCAGCGTGCGGACAGGGCGGGATCAGCCCCAGCATTTT.

The CDR3 DNA follows: TGTGCCAGCAGCGCGACAGTTTCTCCCCTCCACTTT. Encoded protein: CASSATVSPLHF. The V gene is TRBV6-5, the J gene TRBJ1-6, with TRBD1 as a possible D gene (5 bases). The V end lost 6 bases, the J end lost 13 bases, and 13 bases lay between the germline ends. The CDR3 totals 12 residues. CDR1 is MNHEY, CDR2 SVGAGI, per germline.

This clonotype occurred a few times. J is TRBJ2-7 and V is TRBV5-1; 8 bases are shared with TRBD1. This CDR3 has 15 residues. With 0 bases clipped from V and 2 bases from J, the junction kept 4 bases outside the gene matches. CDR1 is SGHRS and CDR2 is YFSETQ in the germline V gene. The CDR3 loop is CASSLADRVAYEQYF. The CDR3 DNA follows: TGCGCCAGCAGCTTGGCGGACAGGGTCGCCTACGAGCAGTACTTC.

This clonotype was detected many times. The CDR3 DNA reads TGTGCCAGCAGCTTAGCTCACGGAGGAGGCTACACCTTC. Its protein is CASSLAHGGGYTF. This chain connects TRBV7-2 to TRBJ1-2; D gene uncertain. This CDR3 spans 13 amino acids. CDR1 and CDR2 (germline): SGHTA, FQGNSA. Deletions cut 0 bases from V and 8 bases from J, with 10 bases between.

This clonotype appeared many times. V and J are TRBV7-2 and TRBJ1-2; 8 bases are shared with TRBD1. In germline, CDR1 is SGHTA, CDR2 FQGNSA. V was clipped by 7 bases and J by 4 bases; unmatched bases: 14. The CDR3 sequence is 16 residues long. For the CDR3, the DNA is TGTGCCAGCACCTCCGGCAGGGGGCTCCTCCCCTATGGCTACACCTTC. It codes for CASTSGRGLLPYGYTF.

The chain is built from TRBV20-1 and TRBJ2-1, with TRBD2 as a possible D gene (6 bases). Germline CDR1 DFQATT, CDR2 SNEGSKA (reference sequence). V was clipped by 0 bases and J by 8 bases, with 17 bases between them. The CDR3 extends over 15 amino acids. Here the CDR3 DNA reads TGCAGTGCTAGAGAGTTTAGCGGAGTGTCCCATGAGCAGTTCTTC. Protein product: CSAREFSGVSHEQFF.

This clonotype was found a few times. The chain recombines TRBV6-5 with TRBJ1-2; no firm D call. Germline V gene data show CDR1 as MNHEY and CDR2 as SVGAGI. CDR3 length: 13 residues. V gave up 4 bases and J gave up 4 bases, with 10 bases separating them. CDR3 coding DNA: TGTGCCAGCAGTTTAGAGCCCTTCTATGGCTACACCTTC. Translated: CASSLEPFYGYTF.

The CDR3, as DNA: TGTGCCAGCAGCTTAGGGGGCATCAGCGCCGGGGAGCTGTTTTTT. Encoded protein: CASSLGGISAGELFF. This chain joins TRBV7-9 and TRBJ2-2, with D tentatively TRBD1 (5 bases). CDR3 length: 15 amino acids. Germline CDR1 is SEHNR and CDR2 is FQNEAQ (reference sequence). V gave up 1 base and J gave up 6 bases, with 12 bases separating them.

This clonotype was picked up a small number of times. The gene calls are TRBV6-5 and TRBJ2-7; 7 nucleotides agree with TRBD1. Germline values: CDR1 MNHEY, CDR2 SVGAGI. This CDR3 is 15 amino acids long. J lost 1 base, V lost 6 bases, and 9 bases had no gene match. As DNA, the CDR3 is TGTGCCAGCAGAAAAGACAGGGCCGGATCCTACGAGCAGTACTTC. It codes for CASRKDRAGSYEQYF.

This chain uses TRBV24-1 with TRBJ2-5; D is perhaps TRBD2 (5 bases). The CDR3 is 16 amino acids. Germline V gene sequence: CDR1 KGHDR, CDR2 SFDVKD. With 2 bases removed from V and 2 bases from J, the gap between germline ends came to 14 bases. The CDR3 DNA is TGTGCCACCAGTGATTGGACGGGAAATCTGCAAGAGACCCAGTACTTC. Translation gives CATSDWTGNLQETQYF.

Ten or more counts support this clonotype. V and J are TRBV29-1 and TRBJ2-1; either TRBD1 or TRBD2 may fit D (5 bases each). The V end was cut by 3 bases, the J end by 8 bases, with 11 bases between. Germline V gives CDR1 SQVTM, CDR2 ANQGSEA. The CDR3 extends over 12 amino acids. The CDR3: CSVDDWGYEQFF. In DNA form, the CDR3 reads TGCAGCGTTGACGACTGGGGGTATGAGCAGTTCTTC.

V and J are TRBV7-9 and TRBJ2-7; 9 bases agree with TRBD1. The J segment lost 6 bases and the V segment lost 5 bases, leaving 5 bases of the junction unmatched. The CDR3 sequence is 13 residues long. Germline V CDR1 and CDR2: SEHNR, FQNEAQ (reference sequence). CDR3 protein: CASSLDRGFEQYF. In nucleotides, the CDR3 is TGTGCCAGCAGCCTGGACAGGGGTTTCGAGCAGTACTTC.

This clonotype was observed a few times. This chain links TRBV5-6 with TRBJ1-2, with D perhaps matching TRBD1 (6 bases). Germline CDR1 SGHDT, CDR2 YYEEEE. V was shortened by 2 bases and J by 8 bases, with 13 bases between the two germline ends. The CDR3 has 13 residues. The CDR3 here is CASSLQGLRGYTF. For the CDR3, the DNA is TGTGCCAGCAGCTTACAGGGACTGCGAGGCTACACCTTC.

CDR3 sequence: CASTTGANYGYTF. The DNA of the CDR3 is TGCGCCAGCACCACAGGGGCGAACTATGGCTACACCTTC. The chain combines TRBV10-2 with TRBJ1-2; 7 bases agree with TRBD1. The V gene's germline CDR1 is WSHSY and CDR2 SAAADI. The CDR3 is 13 amino acids. V lost 7 bases to trimming and J lost 2 bases; unmatched junction nucleotides: 4.

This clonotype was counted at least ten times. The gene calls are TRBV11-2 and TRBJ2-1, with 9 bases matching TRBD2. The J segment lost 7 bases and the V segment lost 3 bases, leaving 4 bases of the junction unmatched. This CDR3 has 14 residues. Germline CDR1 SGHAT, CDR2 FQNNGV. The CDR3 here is CASSLRGGPNEQFF. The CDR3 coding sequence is TGTGCCAGCAGCTTGCGGGGGGGCCCTAATGAGCAGTTCTTC. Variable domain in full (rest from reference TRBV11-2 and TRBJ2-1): EAGVAQSPRYKIIEKRQSVAFWCNPISGHATLYWYQQILGQGPKLLIQFQNNGVVDDSQLPKDRFSAERLKGVDSTLKIQPAKLEDSAVYLCASSLRGGPNEQFFGPGTRLTVL.

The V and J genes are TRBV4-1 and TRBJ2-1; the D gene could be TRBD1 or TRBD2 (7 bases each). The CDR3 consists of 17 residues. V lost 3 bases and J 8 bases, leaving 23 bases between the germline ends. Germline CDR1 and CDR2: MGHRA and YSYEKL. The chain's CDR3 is CASSHPPGGAWYHEQFF. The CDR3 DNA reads TGCGCCAGCAGCCACCCCCCAGGGGGGGCCTGGTACCATGAGCAGTTCTTC.

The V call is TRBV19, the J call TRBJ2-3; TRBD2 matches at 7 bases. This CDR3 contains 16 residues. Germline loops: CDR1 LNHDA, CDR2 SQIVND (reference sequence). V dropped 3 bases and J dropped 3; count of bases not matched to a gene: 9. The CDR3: CASSIRARLATDTQYF. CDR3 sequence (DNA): TGTGCCAGTAGTATTCGGGCGAGACTAGCTACAGATACGCAGTATTTT.

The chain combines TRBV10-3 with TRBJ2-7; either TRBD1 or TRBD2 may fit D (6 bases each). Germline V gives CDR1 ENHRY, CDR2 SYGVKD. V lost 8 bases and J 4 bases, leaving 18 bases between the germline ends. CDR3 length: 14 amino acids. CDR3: CAIAKVSGAYEQYF. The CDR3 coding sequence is TGTGCCATCGCCAAGGTTTCGGGGGCTTACGAGCAGTACTTC.

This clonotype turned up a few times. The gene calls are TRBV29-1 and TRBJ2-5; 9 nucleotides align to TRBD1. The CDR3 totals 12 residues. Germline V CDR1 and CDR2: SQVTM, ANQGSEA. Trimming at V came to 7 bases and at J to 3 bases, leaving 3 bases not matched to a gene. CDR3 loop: CSGTGGEETQYF. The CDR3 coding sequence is TGCAGCGGAACAGGGGGCGAAGAGACCCAGTACTTC.

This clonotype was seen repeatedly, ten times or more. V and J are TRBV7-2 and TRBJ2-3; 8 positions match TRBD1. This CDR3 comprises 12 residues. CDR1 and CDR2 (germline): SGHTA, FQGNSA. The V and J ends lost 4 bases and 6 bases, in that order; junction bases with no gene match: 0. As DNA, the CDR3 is TGTGCCAGCAGCTGGACAGGGGATACGCAGTATTTT. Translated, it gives CASSWTGDTQYF. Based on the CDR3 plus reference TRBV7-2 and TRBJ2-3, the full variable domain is GAGVSQSPSNKVTEKGKDVELRCDPISGHTALYWYRQSLGQGLEFLIYFQGNSAPDKSGLPSDRFSAERTGGSVSTLTIQRTQQEDSAVYLCASSWTGDTQYFGPGTRLTVL.

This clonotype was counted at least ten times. CDR3 region: CASSLTGGVSGNTIYF. CDR3 sequence (DNA): TGTGCCAGCAGCTTAACAGGGGGAGTCTCTGGAAACACCATATATTTT. The chain carries TRBV7-2 and TRBJ1-3; 8 bases line up with TRBD1. V lost 2 bases to trimming and J lost 0 bases; unmatched junction nucleotides: 3. The CDR3 is 16 residues long. Looked up from germline, CDR1 is SGHTA and CDR2 is FQGNSA.

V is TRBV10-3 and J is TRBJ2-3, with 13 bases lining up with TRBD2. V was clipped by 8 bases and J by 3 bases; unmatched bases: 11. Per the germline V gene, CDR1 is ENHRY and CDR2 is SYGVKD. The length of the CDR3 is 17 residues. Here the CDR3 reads CAIPLTSGGRNTDTQYF. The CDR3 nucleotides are TGTGCCATCCCATTGACTAGCGGGGGGCGGAATACAGATACGCAGTATTTT.

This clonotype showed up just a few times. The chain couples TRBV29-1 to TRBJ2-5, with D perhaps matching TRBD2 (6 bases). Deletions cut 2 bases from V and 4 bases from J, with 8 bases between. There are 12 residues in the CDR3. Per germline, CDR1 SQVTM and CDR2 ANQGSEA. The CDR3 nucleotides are TGCAGCGTTGAATGGGGAGGAGAGACCCAGTACTTC. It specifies CSVEWGGETQYF.

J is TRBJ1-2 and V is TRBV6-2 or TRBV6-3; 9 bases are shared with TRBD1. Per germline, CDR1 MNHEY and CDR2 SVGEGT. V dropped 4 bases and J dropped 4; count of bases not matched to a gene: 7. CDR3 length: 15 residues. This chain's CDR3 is CASSSPGQGRYGYTF. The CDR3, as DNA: TGTGCCAGCAGTTCGCCGGGACAGGGCCGCTATGGCTACACCTTC.

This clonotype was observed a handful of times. The DNA for the CDR3 is TGTGCCAGCAGTTTAAGGCTCCCCTTCCCCTACGAGCAGTACTTC. Amino acids: CASSLRLPFPYEQYF. The genes are TRBV6-2 or TRBV6-3 and TRBJ2-7, with D unclear. Germline CDR1 is MNHEY and CDR2 is SVGEGT. This CDR3 comprises 15 residues. V lost 4 bases and J lost 2, with 15 bases in between.

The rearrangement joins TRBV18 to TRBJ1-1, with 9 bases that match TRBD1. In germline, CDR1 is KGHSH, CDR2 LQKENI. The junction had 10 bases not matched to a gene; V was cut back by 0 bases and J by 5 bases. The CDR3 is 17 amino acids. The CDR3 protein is CASSPPEQGARRTEAFF. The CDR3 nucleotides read TGTGCCAGCTCACCACCAGAACAGGGGGCGCGTCGAACTGAAGCTTTCTTT.

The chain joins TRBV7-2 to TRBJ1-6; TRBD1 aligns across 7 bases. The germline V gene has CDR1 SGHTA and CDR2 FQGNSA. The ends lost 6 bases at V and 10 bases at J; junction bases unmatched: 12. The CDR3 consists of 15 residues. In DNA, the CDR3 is TGTGCCAGCAGTCGAATCAGGGGGTCGGGGTCACCCCTCCACTTT. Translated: CASSRIRGSGSPLHF.

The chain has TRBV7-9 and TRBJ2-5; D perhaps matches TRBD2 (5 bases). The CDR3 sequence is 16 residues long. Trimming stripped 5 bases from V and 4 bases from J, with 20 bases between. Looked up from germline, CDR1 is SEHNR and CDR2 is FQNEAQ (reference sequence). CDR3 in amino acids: CASSPRRSGLGETQYF. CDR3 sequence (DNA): TGTGCCAGCAGCCCACGTCGGAGCGGATTGGGAGAGACCCAGTACTTC.